This TCR beta chain derives from a study of T cell repertoires in cytomegalovirus infection. Looking at the study overall: It can be stated that public TCR beta signatures indicated CMV infection as well as a matching HLA type. Study results and limitations: Cumulative public TCR beta family frequency identified carriers of CMV plus the relevant HLA. In two of eight donors, the top clonotype was HLA-C-restricted CMV-specific.

TCRdb re-called the reads with MiXCR, one entry per CDR3 protein. The sample yields 200,000 to 300,000 distinct CDR3 sequences, around 12% seen once. Comments on this clonotype: Its matching antigen is unknown.

V lost 2 bases and J 5 bases, leaving 7 bases between the germline ends. This CDR3 region has 13 residues. Germline loops: CDR1 MDHEN, CDR2 SYDVKM. Sequenced sample: PBMCs. This sequence originates from a human donor in good health (CMV status not recorded). Some clones in this sample may be carry-over from other donors' samples. V is TRBV28 and J is TRBJ1-5, with D uncertain. This CDR3 reads CASSLPGDQPQHF. Written as DNA, the CDR3 is TGTGCCAGCAGTTTACCCGGGGATCAGCCCCAGCATTTT.